This TCR beta chain was captured by sequencing in a study of tissue T cells after allogeneic stem cell transplantation. Study-level points and caveats: Anatomically similar tissues had similar TCR repertoires within each patient. Limitations included a small, clinically heterogeneous cohort and limited sampling depth. Blood and spleen captured only part of the tissue TCR repertoire.

Indicated time point: mouse harvest day 7 after allogeneic transplant. Tail vein injection delivered 10^7 T-cell-depleted bone marrow cells and 10^6 splenic CD5+ T cells. Mice had MHC-mismatched B6 into BALB/c GVHD, sampled day 7 or 14. Remarks on this clone: The antigen is not known. Gene names refer to mouse genes. Read coverage stops 1 residue before the CDR3 terminus; the germline J gene supplies the remainder.

Clones were sequenced by immunoSEQ multiplex PCR, and TCRdb holds only the in-frame ones, with some missing. The table has approximately 11,000 clones, around two fifths seen once. CDR3 length equals 14 residues. Germline assignment: CDR1 SNHLY and CDR2 FYNGKV (reference sequence). The V and J ends lost 1 base and 7 bases, in that order; junction bases with no gene match: 5. The chain links TRBV3 to TRBJ2-7; 9 bases line up with TRBD1. This sequence was found in a female BALB/c mouse given C57BL/6 T cells with graft-versus-host disease after an allogeneic hematopoietic cell transplant. Sequencing was performed on skin. CDR3 residues: CASSLGGQGREQYF. Partial CDR3 DNA: TGTGCCAGCAGCTTAGGAGGACAGGGGAGGGAACAGTAC.